The 21 T cell receptor beta chains in this list originate from one sample, sequenced in a study of Tregs in tolerant kidney transplant recipients (dated by TCRdb to about 2019). The library was prepared using the immunoSEQ multiplex PCR assay. TCRdb holds this immuneACCESS table with in-frame rearrangements only. Some clones are missing; in checked studies, unresolved V genes explain under half, and the rest has no known cause. Here the sample has 75,000 to 80,000 clones; around 90% occur a single time. The leading ten clones occupy 0.34% of the sample. The sample's time point label is to be understood as: blood sample drawn before combined kidney and bone marrow transplant. This sample comprised Tregs from blood, obtained before the transplant. These receptors were taken from a human donor who received a combined kidney and bone marrow transplant.

V gene TRBV5-6 combines with J gene TRBJ2-7, with a tentative D call TRBD1 (5 bases). The CDR3 is 11 amino acids. Per the germline V gene, CDR1 is SGHDT and CDR2 is YYEEEE. The germline V and J ends were trimmed by 5 bases and 5 bases, with 8 bases remaining between them. CDR3 bases: TGTGCCAGCAGTTGGGGCCACGAGCAGTACTTC. Translation: CASSWGHEQYF. The entire variable domain, with the rest obtained from reference TRBV5-6 and TRBJ2-7, is as follows: DAGVTQSPTHLIKTRGQQVTLRCSPKSGHDTVSWYQQALGQGPQFIFQYYEEEERQRGNFPDRFSGHQFPNYSSELNVNALLLGDSALYLCASSWGHEQYFGPGTRLTVT.

This CDR3 is CASSLVGIRNTEAFF. The DNA for the CDR3 is TGCGCCAGCAGCTTGGTAGGGATAAGGAACACTGAAGCTTTCTTT. The V and J genes are TRBV5-1 and TRBJ1-1; D gene uncertain. V was pared by 0 bases and J by 1 base, with 10 bases between. Germline values: CDR1 SGHRS, CDR2 YFSETQ. The CDR3 spans 15 residues. The variable domain in full, completed from reference TRBV5-1 and TRBJ1-1, reads KAGVTQTPRYLIKTRGQQVTLSCSPISGHRSVSWYQQTPGQGLQFLFEYFSETQRNKGNFPGRFSGRQFSNSRSEMNVSTLELGDSALYLCASSLVGIRNTEAFFGQGTRLTVV.

With respect to this clone: The same CDR3 can be traced to other DNA sequences in this sample. The chain recombines TRBV5-1 with TRBJ2-3, with TRBD2 matching 7 bases. Germline V gene sequence: CDR1 SGHRS, CDR2 YFSETQ. The CDR3 covers 15 residues. V gave up 0 bases and J gave up 1 base; unmatched junction bases: 2. CDR3 bases: TGCGCCAGCAGCTTGGGGCTAGCGGGCACAGATACGCAGTATTTT. This codes for CASSLGLAGTDTQYF.

In the case of this clone: A read error may produce the germline difference seen at one junction end. The chain joins TRBV7-2 to TRBJ2-2, with TRBD2 identical over 7 bases. This CDR3 has 15 amino acids. Germline V lookup: CDR1 SGHTA, CDR2 FQGNSA. CDR3 sequence reads: CASTLGGGNTGELFF. CDR3 in DNA: TGTGCCAGCACCTTAGGCGGGGGGAACACCGGGGAGCTGTTTTTT.

The chain joins TRBV27 to TRBJ2-3, with 9 bases that match TRBD1. The ends lost 2 bases at V and 3 bases at J; junction bases unmatched: 6. Per germline, CDR1 MNHEY and CDR2 SMNVEV (reference sequence). There are 16 residues in the CDR3. CDR3 in amino acids: CASSLGWGQGTDTQYF. The CDR3, as DNA: TGTGCCAGCAGTTTAGGGTGGGGACAGGGTACAGATACGCAGTATTTT.

J is TRBJ2-3 and V is TRBV18; 9 bases align to TRBD1. Germline values: CDR1 KGHSH, CDR2 LQKENI. The V gene end was trimmed by 5 bases and the J gene end by 4 bases; junction bases not matched to a gene: 10. The CDR3 is 16 residues long. CDR3 sequence (DNA): TGTGCCAGCTCAGGCACGGGACAGGGTGGAGCAGATACGCAGTATTTT. Protein: CASSGTGQGGADTQYF.

The genes are TRBV23-1 and TRBJ2-4, with D perhaps TRBD1 or TRBD2 (5 bases each). TRBV23-1 is marked as an open reading frame, function uncertain. The CDR3 length is 18 residues. Trimming removed 4 bases at V and 1 base at J, with 20 bases between. The DNA for the CDR3 is TGCGCCAGCAGTCTTTTCCCGGGACCCACGACGGCCAAAAACATTCAGTACTTC. This translates into CASSLFPGPTTAKNIQYF.

V usage is TRBV18 and J usage is TRBJ1-1; D possibly corresponds to TRBD1 (5 bases). This CDR3 is 14 amino acids long. V dropped 2 bases and J dropped 4 bases, with 11 bases sitting between them. CDR1 is KGHSH and CDR2 is LQKENI in the germline V gene. The CDR3 sequence: CASSPGQGATEAFF. The DNA of the CDR3 is TGTGCCAGCTCACCAGGCCAGGGCGCCACTGAAGCTTTCTTT.

The chain couples TRBV7-9 to TRBJ1-1; a possible D gene is TRBD1 (5 bases). The CDR3 has 14 residues. Germline V lookup: CDR1 SEHNR, CDR2 FQNEAQ (reference sequence). The ends were cut back, 3 bases at V and 1 base at J, with 9 bases in the middle. This CDR3 is CASSFLGENTEAFF. As DNA, the CDR3 is TGTGCCAGCAGCTTTTTAGGGGAGAACACTGAAGCTTTCTTT.

The chain couples TRBV7-9 to TRBJ2-5, with D perhaps matching TRBD1 (6 bases). With 2 bases removed from V and 2 bases from J, the gap between germline ends came to 12 bases. The germline CDR1 and CDR2 sequences are SEHNR and FQNEAQ (reference sequence). There are 15 residues in the CDR3. As DNA, the CDR3 is TGTGCCAGCAGCTTATATCTGGACAGACAAGAGACCCAGTACTTC. Translating gives CASSLYLDRQETQYF. Full variable domain (outside the CDR3, taken from reference TRBV7-9 and TRBJ2-5): DTGVSQNPRHKITKRGQNVTFRCDPISEHNRLYWYRQTLGQGPEFLTYFQNEAQLEKSRLLSDRFSAERPKGSFSTLEIQRTEQGDSAMYLCASSLYLDRQETQYFGPGTRLLVL.

This clone occurred once. The chain employs TRBV27 and TRBJ2-1, with TRBD2 identical over 7 bases. CDR1 and CDR2 (germline): MNHEY, SMNVEV (reference sequence). CDR3 size: 16 residues. The V and J ends lost 4 bases and 4 bases, in that order; junction bases with no gene match: 10. The CDR3 here is CASSSPGLRGYNEQFF. CDR3 nucleotide sequence: TGTGCCAGCAGTTCTCCGGGACTAAGGGGTTACAATGAGCAGTTCTTC.

The chain is built from TRBV2 and TRBJ2-3; possible D gene TRBD2, 6 bases. V was shortened by 4 bases and J by 0 bases, with 8 bases between the two germline ends. This CDR3 has 14 residues. The germline V gene encodes CDR1 SNHLY and CDR2 FYNNEI. CDR3 protein: CASSGGLSTDTQYF. The CDR3 DNA reads as TGTGCCAGCAGTGGGGGACTTAGCACAGATACGCAGTATTTT.

The chain links TRBV9 to TRBJ2-1; D is perhaps TRBD1 (6 bases). V gave up 0 bases and J gave up 5 bases, with 15 bases separating them. The CDR3 extends over 16 amino acids. The V gene's germline CDR1 is SGDLS and CDR2 YYNGEE. CDR3 sequence (DNA): TGTGCCAGCAGCGTAGCTCGAAGGACAGACAACAATGAGCAGTTCTTC. Translated: CASSVARRTDNNEQFF.

V gene TRBV9 combines with J gene TRBJ2-1, with 7 bases aligning to TRBD2. The CDR3 consists of 16 residues. Germline V gives CDR1 SGDLS, CDR2 YYNGEE. V was clipped by 0 bases and J by 5 bases; unmatched bases: 8. CDR3 sequence (DNA): TGTGCCAGCAGCGTAGGTCACCAGCGGGGCCACAATGAGCAGTTCTTC. This translates into CASSVGHQRGHNEQFF.

The chain couples TRBV27 to TRBJ1-2, with D possibly TRBD1 on 6 matching bases. Germline CDR1 is MNHEY and CDR2 is SMNVEV (reference sequence). V was cut by 7 bases and J by 2 bases, with 20 bases left in between. CDR3 size: 16 residues. This chain's CDR3 is CASTPSPGATNYGYTF. The CDR3 coding sequence is TGTGCCAGCACCCCCTCACCAGGGGCAACCAACTATGGCTACACCTTC.

V and J are TRBV29-1 and TRBJ2-3, with TRBD2 matching 8 bases. The germline V gene has CDR1 SQVTM and CDR2 ANQGSEA. The J segment lost 6 bases and the V segment lost 0 bases, leaving 8 bases of the junction unmatched. The CDR3 extends over 15 amino acids. This CDR3 is CSVEDLAGRYDTQYF. The CDR3 DNA follows: TGCAGCGTTGAAGACTTAGCGGGGCGCTATGATACGCAGTATTTT.

This clone was seen more than once but under ten times. The chain carries TRBV21-1 and TRBJ2-7. TRBV21-1 is recorded as a pseudogene. This CDR3 is built from 14 residues. The CDR3 DNA sequence: TGTGCCAGCAGCAAAGGGCGAAGCTCCTACGAGCAGTACTTC. Translation: CASSKGRSSYEQYF.

V gene TRBV18 combines with J gene TRBJ2-3; a weak D match, TRBD2 (6 bases). Germline values: CDR1 KGHSH, CDR2 LQKENI. V was shortened by 4 bases and J by 3 bases, with 8 bases between the two germline ends. The CDR3 extends over 13 amino acids. CDR3 DNA sequence: TGTGCCAGCTCACTGGCGGGAACAGATACGCAGTATTTT. Translation: CASSLAGTDTQYF.

As for this clone: The junction departs from the called germline gene at one end, perhaps through a read error. Additional DNA sequences in this sample encode the identical CDR3. The rearrangement joins TRBV29-1 to TRBJ1-1; D unclear. CDR1 and CDR2 from the germline V gene are SQVTM and ANQGSEA. The length of the CDR3 is 12 residues. CDR3 nucleotide sequence: TGCAGCGTTGCACAGAAGAACACTGAAGCCTTCTTT. Its protein product is CSVAQKNTEAFF. Filled out from reference TRBV29-1 and TRBJ1-1, the complete variable domain reads SAVISQKPSRDICQRGTSLTIQCQVDSQVTMMFWYRQQPGQSLTLIATANQGSEATYESGFVIDKFPISRPNLTFSTLTVSNMSPEDSSIYLCSVAQKNTEAFFGQGTRLTVV.

The gene calls are TRBV2 and TRBJ2-3; D may be TRBD2 (6 bases). The CDR3 extends over 13 amino acids. The ends were cut back, 5 bases at V and 0 bases at J, with 6 bases in the middle. Germline CDR1 and CDR2: SNHLY and FYNNEI. The CDR3 DNA sequence: TGTGCCAGCAGTAGCGGGAGCACAGATACGCAGTATTTT. Amino acids: CASSSGSTDTQYF.

This clone was found once. The chain uses TRBV29-1 and TRBJ2-3; D unclear. This CDR3 is 15 amino acids long. From germline, CDR1 is SQVTM and CDR2 ANQGSEA. V lost 4 bases to trimming and J lost 0 bases, with 14 bases between them. The CDR3 DNA follows: TGCAGCGTTGCGACTCAAGGCCCTAGCACAGATACGCAGTATTTT. Its translation: CSVATQGPSTDTQYF.